Listed here are 26 T cell receptor beta chains from one sample, sequenced in a study of blood T cells in healthy people across ages. It was with a sample-barcoded 5' primer and a J-beta primer mix that a second PCR of roughly 7 to 12 cycles was run. TCRdb redid the calling of the 5' RACE reads with MiXCR, one entry per CDR3 protein. The sample contains around 1.1 million distinct CDR3 sequences, less than 45% of which appear only once. Material: blood. The receptors come from a man aged 18-30 years in good health.

This sequence joins TRBV27 and TRBJ2-1, with no clear D. The germline gives CDR1 MNHEY, CDR2 SMNVEV (reference sequence). This CDR3 is built from 14 residues. V was clipped by 7 bases and J by 0 bases, with 10 bases between them. In DNA, the CDR3 is TGTGCCAGCACACCCCGGGCCTCCTACAATGAGCAGTTCTTC. This codes for CASTPRASYNEQFF.

This clonotype has a handful of counts. The chain combines TRBV9 with TRBJ2-1, with TRBD2 identical over 11 bases. The CDR3 runs to 15 residues. From germline, CDR1 is SGDLS and CDR2 YYNGEE. The trim removed 1 base at V and 6 bases at J, leaving 3 bases unmatched. Here the CDR3 DNA reads TGTGCCAGCAGCGTACGACTAGCGGGGACCAATGAGCAGTTCTTC. Translating gives CASSVRLAGTNEQFF.

In its sample, this clonotype was seen a few times. The genes are TRBV6-2 or TRBV6-3 and TRBJ2-3, with 11 bases identical to TRBD2. From germline, CDR1 is MNHEY and CDR2 SVGEGT. CDR3 length: 16 residues. Unmatched junction bases numbered 7, after V lost 2 bases and J lost 6 bases. The CDR3 is CASSYGTSGPRDTQYF. In nucleotides, the CDR3 is TGTGCCAGCAGTTACGGGACTAGCGGCCCGCGGGATACGCAGTATTTT.

The chain carries TRBV7-9 and TRBJ2-4, with a weak D call TRBD1 (6 bases). Per germline, CDR1 SEHNR and CDR2 FQNEAQ (reference sequence). Trimming took 4 bases from V and 2 from J, leaving 15 bases between them. The CDR3 runs to 16 residues. The CDR3 loop is CASSSPYRVPKNIQYF. The CDR3 coding sequence is TGTGCCAGCAGCTCTCCCTACAGGGTTCCCAAAAACATTCAGTACTTC.

V gene TRBV20-1 combines with J gene TRBJ2-7, with 8 bases identical to TRBD2. The tail of the sequence fits TRBJ2-5 better, so the J call may be wrong. In germline, CDR1 is DFQATT, CDR2 SNEGSKA (reference sequence). The CDR3 covers 15 residues. The CDR3: CSARPALADGGTQYF. CDR3 DNA: TGCAGTGCTAGACCTGCACTAGCGGACGGGGGGACCCAGTACTTC.

This chain connects TRBV20-1 to TRBJ1-6, with D hard to call. V was shortened by 6 bases and J by 9 bases, with 9 bases between the two germline ends. The CDR3 spans 11 residues. Germline V gene sequence: CDR1 DFQATT, CDR2 SNEGSKA (reference sequence). CDR3 protein: CSARRGSPLHF. CDR3 nucleotides: TGCAGTGCCCGGAGAGGTTCACCCCTCCACTTT.

This clonotype came up a few times. CDR3 in amino acids: CSARDLGTGGYTF. The CDR3 DNA is TGCAGTGCTAGAGACCTAGGTACTGGTGGCTACACCTTC. The V call is TRBV20-1, the J call TRBJ1-2; D unclear. V lost 0 bases to trimming and J lost 7 bases, with 12 bases between them. Germline CDR1 reads DFQATT; CDR2 reads SNEGSKA (reference sequence). The CDR3 length is 13 residues.

This clonotype was recorded a few times. The chain combines TRBV28 with TRBJ2-1; D might be TRBD1 (5 bases). The CDR3 is made up of 15 amino acids. In germline, CDR1 is MDHEN, CDR2 SYDVKM. Trimming left V 2 bases short and J 8 bases short, with 16 bases between. CDR3 sequence (DNA): TGTGCCAGCAGTTTAAGGGCTACCAGACAGCATGAGCAGTTCTTC. Its translation is CASSLRATRQHEQFF. The whole variable domain, remainder taken from reference TRBV28 and TRBJ2-1, is DVKVTQSSRYLVKRTGEKVFLECVQDMDHENMFWYRQDPGLGLRLIYFSYDVKMKEKGDIPEGYSVSREKKERFSLILESASTNQTSMYLCASSLRATRQHEQFFGPGTRLTVL.

This clonotype has ten or more counts. This chain uses TRBV12-3 or TRBV12-4 with TRBJ2-5; D is tentatively TRBD1 or TRBD2 (5 bases each). The CDR3 is 15 residues long. Trimming stripped 6 bases from V and 2 bases from J, with 16 bases between. The CDR3 sequence: CASSSQGPSQETQYF. As DNA, the CDR3 is TGTGCCAGCAGCAGTCAGGGACCCTCACAAGAGACCCAGTACTTC.

The V call is TRBV28, the J call TRBJ1-1; the D is unclear. Germline V gives CDR1 MDHEN, CDR2 SYDVKM. This CDR3 spans 13 amino acids. Trimming removed 10 bases from V and 9 bases from J, with 21 bases in between. The CDR3 DNA sequence: TGTGCCACCAACTCTCGGGCCCCCCGGCAAGCTTTCTTT. The encoded protein is CATNSRAPRQAFF.

The J gene is TRBJ2-3, the V gene TRBV29-1, with D tentatively TRBD1 or TRBD2 (6 bases each). CDR1 SQVTM and CDR2 ANQGSEA come from the germline V gene. The CDR3 runs 13 residues. This CDR3 reads CVGKGGSTDTQYF. CDR3 DNA sequence: TGCGTGGGAAAGGGGGGCTCGACAGATACGCAGTATTTT.

The chain joins TRBV25-1 to TRBJ2-7; 9 bases match TRBD2. This CDR3 contains 11 residues. V was pared by 4 bases and J by 12 bases, with 4 bases of the junction left unmatched. Germline values: CDR1 MGHDK, CDR2 SYGVNS. CDR3: CASSGTSGSYF. In nucleotides, the CDR3 is TGTGCCAGCAGTGGTACTAGCGGGTCGTACTTC.

The sample holds many counts of this clonotype. The chain employs TRBV20-1 and TRBJ1-1; D is ambiguous. In germline, CDR1 is DFQATT, CDR2 SNEGSKA (reference sequence). Deletions cut 2 bases from V and 1 base from J, with 2 bases between. This CDR3 contains 11 residues. CDR3 coding DNA: TGCAGTGCTAGACGGAACACTGAAGCTTTCTTT. It specifies CSARRNTEAFF.

In this sample, this clonotype turned up many times. The chain employs TRBV20-1 and TRBJ2-1; D could derive from TRBD1 or TRBD2 (5 bases each). V was clipped by 5 bases and J by 3 bases, with 11 bases between them. The CDR3 loop spans 13 amino acids. Looked up from germline, CDR1 is DFQATT and CDR2 is SNEGSKA (reference sequence). The CDR3 is CSARGSDYNEQFF. The CDR3 coding sequence is TGCAGTGCTCGGGGCTCCGACTACAATGAGCAGTTCTTC.

The V and J genes are TRBV11-2 and TRBJ1-2; D may be TRBD1 (6 bases). The CDR3 is 16 amino acids. Germline lookup yields CDR1 SGHAT and CDR2 FQNNGV. V lost 5 bases and J 12 bases, leaving 28 bases between the germline ends. As DNA, the CDR3 is TGTGCCAGCAGCCCAGGACGGTACAGGGTAAAATTCGGCAACACCTTC. Translated, it gives CASSPGRYRVKFGNTF.

This clonotype was detected a few times. V usage is TRBV6-2 or TRBV6-3 and J usage is TRBJ1-5; the match to TRBD1 covers 7 bases. Per the germline V gene, CDR1 is MNHEY and CDR2 is SVGEGT. Trimming cost V 6 bases and J 8 bases; bases outside gene matches: 16. The CDR3 runs to 16 residues. Here the CDR3 DNA reads TGTGCCAGCAGCCTCCGGGACAGCAACCTTCAGAAGCCCCAGCATTTT. This codes for CASSLRDSNLQKPQHF.

This clonotype was observed many times. The J gene is TRBJ2-3, the V gene TRBV10-3; D gene ambiguous. Per germline, CDR1 ENHRY and CDR2 SYGVKD. Trimming cost V 0 bases and J 0 bases, with 7 bases left between them. CDR3 length: 15 residues. The DNA of the CDR3 is TGTGCCATCAGTGAGTCTGGCGCTAGCACAGATACGCAGTATTTT. It codes for CAISESGASTDTQYF.

This clonotype turned up a few times. The chain uses TRBV15 and TRBJ2-3, with TRBD2 identical over 10 bases. Germline trimming cut 2 bases from V and 3 bases from J; bases unmatched to any gene: 11. The CDR3 loop spans 18 amino acids. Germline V CDR1 and CDR2: LNHNV, YYDKDF (reference sequence). CDR3 nucleotide sequence: TGTGCCACCAGCAGACAGGGCACTAGGACTAGCGGAACAGATACGCAGTATTTT. Its protein is CATSRQGTRTSGTDTQYF.

This rearrangement joins TRBV10-3 to TRBJ2-3, with D unresolved. V lost 4 bases, J lost 0 bases, and 11 bases lay in between. The CDR3 contains 15 residues. The germline V gene has CDR1 ENHRY and CDR2 SYGVKD. The CDR3 nucleotides are TGTGCCATCAGTGCCGAGCTAATTAGCACAGATACGCAGTATTTT. Translated: CAISAELISTDTQYF.

The chain recombines TRBV10-3 with TRBJ2-6; D gene uncertain. Between the trimmed V and J ends, which lost 3 bases and 4 bases, there was a span of 4 bases. Germline CDR1 ENHRY, CDR2 SYGVKD. CDR3 length equals 13 residues. The CDR3 DNA reads TGTGCCATCAGTGAACAGGGGGCCAACGTCCTGACTTTC. Amino acid sequence: CAISEQGANVLTF.

This chain connects TRBV27 to TRBJ1-1; D is unresolved. The CDR3 runs 17 residues. The germline V and J ends were trimmed by 4 bases and 0 bases, with 18 bases remaining between them. Germline values: CDR1 MNHEY, CDR2 SMNVEV (reference sequence). Here the CDR3 reads CASSSRRQANMNTEAFF. As DNA, the CDR3 is TGTGCCAGCAGTTCCCGGCGGCAGGCTAACATGAACACTGAAGCTTTCTTT.

A single count supports this clonotype. A much larger clone differs from this one at a single base, so this may be a read error. The J gene is TRBJ2-3, the V gene TRBV10-3; TRBD1 matches at 8 bases. In germline, CDR1 is ENHRY, CDR2 SYGVKD. V gave up 7 bases and J gave up 2 bases; unmatched junction bases: 11. The CDR3 is made up of 16 amino acids. CDR3 bases: TGTGCCATCAAAGCCTCCGACAGGGGCGTCACAGATACGCAGTATTTT. It translates to CAIKASDRGVTDTQYF.

In DNA form, the CDR3 reads TGCGCCAGCAGTGCTGACTTAAAAAACATTCAGTACTTC. Residues: CASSADLKNIQYF. V gene TRBV10-2 combines with J gene TRBJ2-4; D is unclear. The V and J ends lost 4 bases and 4 bases respectively, with 8 bases between them. CDR3 length: 13 amino acids. The germline gives CDR1 WSHSY, CDR2 SAAADI.

This clonotype was seen a few times. The chain carries TRBV20-1 and TRBJ1-2; the D gene is possibly TRBD1 (6 bases). This CDR3 spans 15 amino acids. From germline, CDR1 is DFQATT and CDR2 SNEGSKA (reference sequence). Trimming pared 0 bases from V and 0 bases from J, leaving 11 bases between. The CDR3 loop reads CSARDLGDTNYGYTF. The CDR3 region has the DNA TGCAGTGCTAGAGATCTCGGGGACACTAACTATGGCTACACCTTC.

This rearrangement joins TRBV20-1 to TRBJ1-6, with TRBD1 as a possible D gene (5 bases). V lost 3 bases, J lost 7 bases, and 10 bases lay in between. Germline CDR1 is DFQATT and CDR2 is SNEGSKA (reference sequence). The length of the CDR3 is 13 residues. CDR3 DNA: TGCAGTGCTAGTGGGGGGGTGAATTCACCCCTCCACTTT. Translating gives CSASGGVNSPLHF.

The chain recombines TRBV20-1 with TRBJ1-2; TRBD1 might be the D (5 bases). V lost 3 bases and J lost 8, with 7 bases in between. Germline assignment: CDR1 DFQATT and CDR2 SNEGSKA (reference sequence). The CDR3 spans 10 residues. The CDR3 spells CSARTEGYTF. DNA for the CDR3: TGCAGTGCTAGGACAGAGGGCTACACCTTC.